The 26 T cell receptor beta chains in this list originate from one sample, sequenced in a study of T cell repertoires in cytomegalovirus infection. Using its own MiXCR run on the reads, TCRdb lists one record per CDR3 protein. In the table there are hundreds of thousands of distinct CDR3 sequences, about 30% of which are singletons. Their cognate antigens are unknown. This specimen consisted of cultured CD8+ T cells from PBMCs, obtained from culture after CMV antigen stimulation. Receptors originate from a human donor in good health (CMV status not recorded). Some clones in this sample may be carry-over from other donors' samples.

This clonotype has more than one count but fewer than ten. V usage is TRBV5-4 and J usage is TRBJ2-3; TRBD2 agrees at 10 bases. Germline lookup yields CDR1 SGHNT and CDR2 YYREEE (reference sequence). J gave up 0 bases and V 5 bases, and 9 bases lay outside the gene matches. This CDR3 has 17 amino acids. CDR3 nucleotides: TGTGCCAGCAGTGGGGGTATAGCGGGGGGAAGCACAGATACGCAGTATTTT. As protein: CASSGGIAGGSTDTQYF. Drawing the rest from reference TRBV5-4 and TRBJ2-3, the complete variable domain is ETGVTQSPTHLIKTRGQQVTLRCSSQSGHNTVSWYQQALGQGPQFIFQYYREEENGRGNFPPRFSGLQFPNYSSELNVNALELDDSALYLCASSGGIAGGSTDTQYFGPGTRLTVL.

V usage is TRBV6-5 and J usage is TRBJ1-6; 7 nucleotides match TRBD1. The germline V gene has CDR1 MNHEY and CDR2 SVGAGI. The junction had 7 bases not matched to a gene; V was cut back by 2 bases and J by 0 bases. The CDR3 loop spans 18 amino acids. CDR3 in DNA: TGTGCCAGCAGTTACAAGGACAGGATAAGCTCCTATAATTCACCCCTCCACTTT. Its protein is CASSYKDRISSYNSPLHF.

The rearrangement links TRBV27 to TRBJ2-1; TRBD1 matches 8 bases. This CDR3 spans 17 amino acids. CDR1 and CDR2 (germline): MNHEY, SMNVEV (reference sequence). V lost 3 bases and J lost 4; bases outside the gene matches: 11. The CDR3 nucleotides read TGTGCCAGCAGTTTTCACAAAACGGGACAGGTATACAATGAGCAGTTCTTC. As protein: CASSFHKTGQVYNEQFF.

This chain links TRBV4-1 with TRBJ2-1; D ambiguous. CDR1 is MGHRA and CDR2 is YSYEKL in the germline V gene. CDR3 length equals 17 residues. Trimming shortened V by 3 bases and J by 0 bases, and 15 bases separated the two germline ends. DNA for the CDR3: TGCGCCAGCAGCCAGACCCCTAGGAGCCGCTCCTACAATGAGCAGTTCTTC. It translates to CASSQTPRSRSYNEQFF.

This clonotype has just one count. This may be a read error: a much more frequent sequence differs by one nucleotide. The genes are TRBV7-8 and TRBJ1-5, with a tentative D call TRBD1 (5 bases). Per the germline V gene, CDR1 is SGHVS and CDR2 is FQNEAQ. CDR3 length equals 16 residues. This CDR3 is CASSPPTEYSNQPHHF. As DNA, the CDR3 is TGTGCCAGCAGCCCCCCGACAGAGTATAGCAATCAGCCCCATCATTTT.

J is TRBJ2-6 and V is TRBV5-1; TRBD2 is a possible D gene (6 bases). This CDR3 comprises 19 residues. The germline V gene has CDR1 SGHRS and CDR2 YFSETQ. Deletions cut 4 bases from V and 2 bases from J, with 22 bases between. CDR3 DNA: TGCGCCAGCAGCCCTAGCGCTGACGAATGGGTCGCTGGGGCCAACGTCCTGACTTTC. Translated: CASSPSADEWVAGANVLTF.

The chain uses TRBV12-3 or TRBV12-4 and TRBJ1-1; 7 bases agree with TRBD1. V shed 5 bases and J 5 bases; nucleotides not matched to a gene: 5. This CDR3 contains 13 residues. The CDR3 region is CASSPTGWTEAFF. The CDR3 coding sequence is TGTGCCAGCAGTCCGACAGGGTGGACTGAAGCTTTCTTT.

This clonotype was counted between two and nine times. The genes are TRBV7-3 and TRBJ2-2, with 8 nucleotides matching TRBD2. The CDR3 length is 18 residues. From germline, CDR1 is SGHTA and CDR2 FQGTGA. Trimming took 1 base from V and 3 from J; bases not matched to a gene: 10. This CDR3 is CASSLNEAGAYYTGELFF. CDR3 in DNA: TGTGCCAGCAGCTTAAACGAAGCGGGGGCCTATTACACCGGGGAGCTGTTTTTT. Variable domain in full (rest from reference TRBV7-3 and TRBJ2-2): GAGVSQTPSNKVTEKGKYVELRCDPISGHTALYWYRQSLGQGPEFLIYFQGTGAADDSGLPNDRFFAVRPEGSVSTLKIQRTERGDSAVYLCASSLNEAGAYYTGELFFGEGSRLTVL.

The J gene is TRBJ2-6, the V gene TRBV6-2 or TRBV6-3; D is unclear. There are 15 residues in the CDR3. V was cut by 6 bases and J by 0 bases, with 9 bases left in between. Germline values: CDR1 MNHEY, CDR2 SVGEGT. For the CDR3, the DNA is TGTGCCAGCAGCCTATTCATCTCTGGGGCCAACGTCCTGACTTTC. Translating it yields CASSLFISGANVLTF.

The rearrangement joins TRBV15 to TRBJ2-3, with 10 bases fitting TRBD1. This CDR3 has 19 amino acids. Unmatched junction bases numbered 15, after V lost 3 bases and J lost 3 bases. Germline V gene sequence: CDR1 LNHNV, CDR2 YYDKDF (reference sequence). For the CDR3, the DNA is TGTGCCACCAGCAGCCCCAAGGCGGGACAGGGGAGACTTACAGATACGCAGTATTTT. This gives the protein CATSSPKAGQGRLTDTQYF.

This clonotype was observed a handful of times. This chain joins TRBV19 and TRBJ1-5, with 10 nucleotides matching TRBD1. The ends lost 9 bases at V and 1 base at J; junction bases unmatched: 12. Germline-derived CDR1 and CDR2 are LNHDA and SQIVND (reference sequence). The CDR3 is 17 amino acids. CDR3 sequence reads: CASRSGTGEGSNQPQHF. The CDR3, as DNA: TGTGCCAGCAGGTCCGGGACAGGGGAAGGGAGCAATCAGCCCCAGCATTTT.

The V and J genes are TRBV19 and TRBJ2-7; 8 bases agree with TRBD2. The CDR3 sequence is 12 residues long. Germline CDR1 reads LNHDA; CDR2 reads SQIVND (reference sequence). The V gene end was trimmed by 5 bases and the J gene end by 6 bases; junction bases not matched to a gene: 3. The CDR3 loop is CASSSGGSEQYF. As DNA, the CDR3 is TGTGCCAGTAGTTCGGGGGGGAGCGAGCAGTACTTC.

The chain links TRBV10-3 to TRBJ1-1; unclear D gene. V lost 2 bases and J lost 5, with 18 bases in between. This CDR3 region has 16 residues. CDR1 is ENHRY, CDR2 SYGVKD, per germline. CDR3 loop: CAISEPYSYTETEAFF. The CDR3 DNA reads TGTGCCATCAGTGAGCCGTATTCGTACACTGAGACTGAAGCTTTCTTT.

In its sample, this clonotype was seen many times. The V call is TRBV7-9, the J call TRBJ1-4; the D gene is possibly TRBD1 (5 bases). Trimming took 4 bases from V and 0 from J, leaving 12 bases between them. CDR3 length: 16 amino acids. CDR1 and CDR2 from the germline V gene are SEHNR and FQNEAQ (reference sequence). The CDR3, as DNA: TGTGCCAGCAGCTCCCGCCGGGACGCAACTAATGAAAAACTGTTTTTT. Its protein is CASSSRRDATNEKLFF.

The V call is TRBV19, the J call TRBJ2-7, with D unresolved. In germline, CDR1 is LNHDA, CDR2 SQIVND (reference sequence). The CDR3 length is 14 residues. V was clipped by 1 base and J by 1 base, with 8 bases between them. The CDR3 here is CASSIAVVSYEQYF. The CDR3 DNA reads TGTGCCAGTAGTATAGCGGTGGTTTCCTACGAGCAGTACTTC.

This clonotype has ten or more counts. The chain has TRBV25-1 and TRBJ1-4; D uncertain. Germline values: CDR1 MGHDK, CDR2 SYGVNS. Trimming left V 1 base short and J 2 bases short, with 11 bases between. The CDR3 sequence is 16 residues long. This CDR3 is CASSEFTTRTNEKLFF. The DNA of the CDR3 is TGTGCCAGCAGTGAATTCACGACCCGGACTAATGAAAAACTGTTTTTT.

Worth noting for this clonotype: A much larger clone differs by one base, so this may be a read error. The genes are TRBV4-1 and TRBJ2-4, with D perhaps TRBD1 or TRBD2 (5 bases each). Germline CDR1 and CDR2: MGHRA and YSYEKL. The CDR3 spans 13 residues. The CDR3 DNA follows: TGCGTCAGCAGCCAGGGAGACAAAAACATTCAGTACTTC. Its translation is CVSSQGDKNIQYF.

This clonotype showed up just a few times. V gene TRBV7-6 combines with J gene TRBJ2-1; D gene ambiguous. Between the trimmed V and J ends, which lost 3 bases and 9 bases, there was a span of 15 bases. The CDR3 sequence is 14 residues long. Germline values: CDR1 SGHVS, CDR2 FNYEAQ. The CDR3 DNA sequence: TGTGCCAGCAGCTTGGGCGGACGTAGGCCTGAGCAGTTCTTC. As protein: CASSLGGRRPEQFF.

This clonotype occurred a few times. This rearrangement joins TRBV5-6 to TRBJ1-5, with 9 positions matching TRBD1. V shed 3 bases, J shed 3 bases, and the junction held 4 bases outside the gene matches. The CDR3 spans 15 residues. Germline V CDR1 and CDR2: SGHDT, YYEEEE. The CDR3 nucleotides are TGTGCCAGCAGCTCGGGACAGGGTTACAATCAGCCCCAGCATTTT. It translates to CASSSGQGYNQPQHF.

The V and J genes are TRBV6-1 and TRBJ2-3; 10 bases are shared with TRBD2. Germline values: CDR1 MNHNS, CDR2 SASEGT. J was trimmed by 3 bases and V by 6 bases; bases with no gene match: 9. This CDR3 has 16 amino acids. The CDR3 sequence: CASRSGGARLTDTQYF. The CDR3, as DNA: TGTGCCAGCAGGAGCGGGGGGGCCAGATTAACAGATACGCAGTATTTT.

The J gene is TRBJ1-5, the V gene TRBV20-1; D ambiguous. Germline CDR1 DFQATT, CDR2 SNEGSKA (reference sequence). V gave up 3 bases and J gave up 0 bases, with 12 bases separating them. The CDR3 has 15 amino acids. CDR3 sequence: CSARSRRNSNQPQHF. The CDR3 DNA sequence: TGCAGTGCTAGGTCCAGGAGGAATAGCAATCAGCCCCAGCATTTT.

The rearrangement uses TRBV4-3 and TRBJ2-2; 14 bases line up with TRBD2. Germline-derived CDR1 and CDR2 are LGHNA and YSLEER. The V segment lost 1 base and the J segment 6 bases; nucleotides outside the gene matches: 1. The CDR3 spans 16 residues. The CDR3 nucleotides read TGCGCCAGCAGCCAAGGACTAGCGGGGGGGCCCGGGGAGCTGTTTTTT. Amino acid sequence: CASSQGLAGGPGELFF.

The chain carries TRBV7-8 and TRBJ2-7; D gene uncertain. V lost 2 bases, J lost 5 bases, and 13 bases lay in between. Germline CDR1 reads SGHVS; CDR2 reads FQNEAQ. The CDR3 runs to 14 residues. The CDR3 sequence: CASSLKGFIHEQYF. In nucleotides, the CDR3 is TGTGCCAGCAGCTTAAAGGGCTTCATCCACGAGCAGTACTTC.

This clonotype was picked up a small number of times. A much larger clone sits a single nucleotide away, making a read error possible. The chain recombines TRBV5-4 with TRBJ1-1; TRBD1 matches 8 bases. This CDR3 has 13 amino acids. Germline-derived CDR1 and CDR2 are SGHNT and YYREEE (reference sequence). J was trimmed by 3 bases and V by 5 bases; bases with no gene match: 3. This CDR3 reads CASRYRGDTEAFF. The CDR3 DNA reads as TGTGCCAGCAGATACAGGGGGGACACTGAAGCTTTCTTT.

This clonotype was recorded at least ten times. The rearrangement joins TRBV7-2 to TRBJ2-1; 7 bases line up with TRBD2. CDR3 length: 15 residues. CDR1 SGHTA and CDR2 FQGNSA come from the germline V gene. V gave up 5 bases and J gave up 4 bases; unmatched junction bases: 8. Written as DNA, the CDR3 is TGTGCCAGCAGCCCAAGCGGGACGCTTTACAATGAGCAGTTCTTC. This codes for CASSPSGTLYNEQFF.

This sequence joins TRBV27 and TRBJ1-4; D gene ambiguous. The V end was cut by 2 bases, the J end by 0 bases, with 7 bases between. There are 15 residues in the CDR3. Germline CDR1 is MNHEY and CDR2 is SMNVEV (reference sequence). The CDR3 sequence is CASSLGPPTNEKLFF. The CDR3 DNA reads TGTGCCAGCAGTTTAGGGCCTCCAACTAATGAAAAACTGTTTTTT.